These T cell receptor beta chains were read from a single sample in a study of shared clonotypes between healthy human individuals. TCRdb's copy holds only in-frame clones and misses some; the assay was immunoSEQ multiplex PCR. The sample has 450,000 to 500,000 clones, almost 80% seen once. Sequenced input: PBMCs. The receptors come from a woman aged 40 to 50 in good health. Some clones in this sample may be carry-over from other donors' samples. CDR3s include the opening cysteine and the closing phenylalanine or tryptophan. Each record gives: V gene, clone size, D gene, J gene, CDR3 protein, CDR3 DNA. D genes are given only for firm matches. Part of the rows lack a size; the others show once, few, many or a class for expanded clones.

V: TRBV6-1; size: NA; D: NA; J: TRBJ2-7; CDR3: CASSVRLDSSYEQYF; DNA: TGTGCCAGCAGTGTAAGACTAGACTCTTCCTACGAGCAGTACTTC
V: TRBV30; size: few; D: NA; J: TRBJ1-1; CDR3: CAWSDSYTEAFF; DNA: TGTGCCTGGAGTGACAGTTACACTGAAGCTTTCTTT
V: TRBV19; size: NA; D: NA; J: TRBJ2-7; CDR3: CASRQTGSSYEQYF; DNA: TGTGCCAGTAGACAAACAGGGAGCTCCTACGAGCAGTACTTC
V: TRBV6-6; size: few; D: NA; J: TRBJ2-7; CDR3: CASVEHRDAYEQYF; DNA: TGTGCCAGCGTGGAACACAGGGACGCCTACGAGCAGTACTTC
V: TRBV28; size: NA; D: NA; J: TRBJ1-1; CDR3: CASSLLGTGRMNTEAFF; DNA: TGTGCCAGCAGTTTATTGGGAACAGGTAGGATGAACACTGAAGCTTTCTTT
V: TRBV29-1; size: NA; D: TRBD1; J: TRBJ2-2; CDR3: CSVRQGMDTGELFF; DNA: TGCAGCGTAAGACAGGGGATGGACACCGGGGAGCTGTTTTTT
V: TRBV2; size: NA; D: NA; J: TRBJ2-3; CDR3: CASSKEGSTDTQYF; DNA: TGTGCCAGCAGTAAGGAGGGGAGCACAGATACGCAGTATTTT
V: TRBV5-1; size: many; D: TRBD1; J: TRBJ1-1; CDR3: CASSFSGTGNTEAFF; DNA: TGCGCCAGCAGCTTCTCCGGGACAGGGAACACTGAAGCTTTCTTT
V: TRBV28; size: NA; D: TRBD2; J: TRBJ2-7; CDR3: CASNSPQGGSTEQYF; DNA: TGTGCCAGCAATTCTCCCCAGGGCGGGAGTACTGAGCAGTACTTC
V: TRBV20-1; size: NA; D: NA; J: TRBJ1-1; CDR3: CSAGDSRAFF; DNA: TGCAGTGCTGGGGACTCTAGAGCTTTCTTT
V: TRBV2; size: few; D: TRBD2; J: TRBJ2-7; CDR3: CASGSGTRSYEQYF; DNA: TGTGCCAGCGGATCCGGGACTAGATCCTACGAGCAGTACTTC
V: TRBV10-3; size: NA; D: NA; J: TRBJ1-1; CDR3: CAISGGGGTEAFF; DNA: TGTGCCATCAGCGGCGGGGGCGGCACTGAAGCTTTCTTT
V: TRBV21-1; size: NA; D: NA; J: TRBJ1-2; CDR3: CASSKTNPERSYGCTF; DNA: NA
V: TRBV7-9; size: NA; D: TRBD2; J: TRBJ2-7; CDR3: CASSSLGGDEQYF; DNA: TGTGCCAGCAGCTCTCTCGGGGGGGACGAGCAGTACTTC
V: TRBV2; size: NA; D: NA; J: TRBJ1-4; CDR3: CASRLNEKLFF; DNA: TGTGCCAGCAGGTTGAATGAAAAACTGTTTTTT
V: TRBV28; size: NA; D: NA; J: TRBJ1-1; CDR3: CASPTPASDANTEAFF; DNA: TGTGCCAGCCCCACCCCCGCATCAGACGCGAACACTGAAGCTTTCTTT
V: TRBV18; size: NA; D: NA; J: TRBJ2-2; CDR3: CASSPQAVETGELFF; DNA: TGTGCCAGCTCACCTCAGGCGGTTGAGACCGGGGAGCTGTTTTTT
V: TRBV30; size: once; D: TRBD2; J: TRBJ2-1; CDR3: CAWRALAGDPLSNEQFF; DNA: TGTGCCTGGAGAGCACTAGCGGGAGACCCTCTCTCCAATGAGCAGTTCTTC
V: TRBV27; size: few; D: TRBD1; J: TRBJ1-2; CDR3: CASSLDRDRGRIVGYTF; DNA: TGTGCCAGCAGCCTTGATCGGGACAGGGGGCGCATAGTAGGCTACACCTTC
V: TRBV5-5; size: few; D: NA; J: TRBJ2-7; CDR3: CASSPSPDYEQYF; DNA: TGTGCCAGCAGCCCCTCGCCTGATTACGAGCAGTACTTC
V: TRBV6-1; size: NA; D: NA; J: TRBJ1-1; CDR3: CASSDQANTEAFF; DNA: TGTGCCAGCAGTGACCAGGCGAACACTGAAGCTTTCTTT
V: TRBV7-9; size: NA; D: NA; J: TRBJ1-1; CDR3: CASTPYLDTEAFF; DNA: TGTGCCAGCACCCCCTATTTGGACACTGAAGCTTTCTTT
V: TRBV15; size: NA; D: NA; J: TRBJ1-5; CDR3: CATANSNQPQHF; DNA: TGTGCCACCGCGAATAGCAATCAGCCCCAGCATTTT
V: TRBV27; size: once; D: NA; J: TRBJ2-2; CDR3: CASSLGTALTFRLFF; DNA: TGTGCCAGCAGTTTAGGGACGGCACTAACCTTCAGGCTGTTTTTT
V: TRBV7-3; size: NA; D: TRBD2; J: TRBJ2-7; CDR3: CASSLAGLAGVDEQYF; DNA: TGTGCCAGCAGCCTCGCGGGACTAGCGGGAGTTGATGAGCAGTACTTC
V: TRBV10-1; size: NA; D: TRBD1; J: TRBJ1-6; CDR3: CASSESPEQGVDSPLHF; DNA: TGCGCCAGCAGTGAGTCCCCCGAACAGGGGGTTGATTCACCCCTCCACTTT
V: TRBV19; size: NA; D: NA; J: TRBJ2-7; CDR3: CASSIGGSSHEQYF; DNA: TGTGCCAGTAGTATAGGTGGGAGTAGTCACGAGCAGTACTTC
V: TRBV9; size: NA; D: NA; J: TRBJ2-1; CDR3: CASSVEGGESNEQFF; DNA: TGTGCCAGCAGCGTAGAAGGGGGGGAGAGTAATGAGCAGTTCTTC
V: TRBV30; size: NA; D: NA; J: TRBJ1-1; CDR3: CAWKEGEYTEAFF; DNA: TGTGCCTGGAAGGAAGGGGAATACACTGAAGCTTTCTTT
V: TRBV30; size: NA; D: NA; J: TRBJ2-5; CDR3: CAWRAGGVETQYF; DNA: TGTGCCTGGAGGGCTGGAGGGGTGGAGACCCAGTACTTC
V: TRBV27; size: NA; D: TRBD2; J: TRBJ2-2; CDR3: CASRPQLAGYTGELFF; DNA: TGTGCCAGCAGACCTCAACTAGCGGGATACACCGGGGAGCTGTTTTTT
V: TRBV5-4; size: few; D: TRBD1; J: TRBJ2-2; CDR3: CASSSGQNRAGELFF; DNA: TGTGCCAGCAGCTCGGGACAGAATCGGGCCGGGGAGCTGTTTTTT
V: TRBV7-8; size: NA; D: NA; J: TRBJ1-2; CDR3: CASSQTRAGANYGYTF; DNA: TGTGCCAGCAGCCAAACCCGTGCGGGGGCTAACTATGGCTACACCTTC
V: TRBV5-1; size: NA; D: NA; J: TRBJ1-3; CDR3: CASSLGGPGNTIYF; DNA: TGCGCCAGCAGCTTGGGAGGGCCCGGAAACACCATATATTTT
V: TRBV29-1; size: NA; D: TRBD1; J: TRBJ1-1; CDR3: CSAVRGGQGTEAFF; DNA: TGCAGCGCCGTGAGGGGGGGACAGGGTACTGAAGCTTTCTTT
V: TRBV19; size: once; D: NA; J: TRBJ2-3; CDR3: CASGGSGGAGKDTQYF; DNA: TGTGCCAGTGGAGGGTCGGGGGGCGCCGGTAAAGATACGCAGTATTTT
V: TRBV11-2; size: few; D: NA; J: TRBJ2-1; CDR3: CASSAPTGGNEQFF; DNA: TGTGCCAGCAGCGCCCCGACAGGTGGCAATGAGCAGTTCTTC
V: TRBV29-1; size: NA; D: TRBD1; J: TRBJ2-7; CDR3: CSVASPDRGYEQYF; DNA: TGCAGCGTTGCTTCCCCGGACAGGGGTTACGAGCAGTACTTC